The 4 T cell receptor beta chains presented below share a single source sample, sequenced in a study of blood T cells in healthy people across ages. Primers used in a second PCR of roughly 7 to 12 cycles were a sample-barcoded 5' primer and a J-beta primer mix. TCRdb recomputed calls from the 5' RACE reads with MiXCR, one row per CDR3 protein. The table lists roughly 1 million distinct CDR3 sequences, about 23% of them singletons. The data were also submitted as part of a second study, on T cells of mothers and their children.

The sample comprised blood. All receptors come from a girl between 2 and 10 years old in good health.

The V gene is TRBV6-6, the J gene TRBJ1-2; 9 bases are shared with TRBD1. The V gene's germline CDR1 is MNHNY and CDR2 SVGAGI (reference sequence). This CDR3 has 14 residues. Trimming removed 4 bases from V and 8 bases from J; junction bases left unmatched: 8. The CDR3 spells CASSLTGQGSGYTF. In DNA form, the CDR3 reads TGTGCCAGCAGTTTAACGGGACAGGGATCCGGCTACACCTTC.

The sample holds a few counts of this clonotype. The chain couples TRBV6-1 to TRBJ2-1; D ambiguous. The V end was cut by 5 bases, the J end by 7 bases, with 12 bases between. This CDR3 contains 13 residues. Germline V gene sequence: CDR1 MNHNS, CDR2 SASEGT. CDR3 in amino acids: CASSTVSDNEQFF. CDR3 nucleotides: TGTGCCAGCAGTACTGTATCAGATAATGAGCAGTTCTTC.

The rearrangement links TRBV6-1 to TRBJ2-5, with 13 positions matching TRBD2. Looked up from germline, CDR1 is MNHNS and CDR2 is SASEGT. The CDR3 is 18 amino acids. The ends lost 6 bases at V and 5 bases at J; junction bases unmatched: 15. The CDR3 loop is CASSQDMGLAGSQETQYF. The CDR3 region has the DNA TGTGCCAGCAGCCAAGACATGGGACTAGCGGGATCCCAGGAGACCCAGTACTTC.

This clonotype was picked up a small number of times. This sequence joins TRBV10-3 and TRBJ1-2; possible D gene TRBD1, 6 bases. Trimming cost V 4 bases and J 4 bases, with 7 bases left between them. The CDR3 has 12 amino acids. Per germline, CDR1 ENHRY and CDR2 SYGVKD. For the CDR3, the DNA is TGTGCCATCAGTGTGGACAGCTATGGCTACACCTTC. Residues: CAISVDSYGYTF.